Following are 28 T cell receptor beta chains from one sample sequenced in a study of blood T cell repertoires in COVID-19 (dated by TCRdb to about 2020). The library was prepared using the immunoSEQ multiplex PCR assay. The table was pulled from immuneACCESS by TCRdb, which kept in-frame rearrangements only. Such tables lose some clones; where checked, under half of the loss comes from unresolved V genes, and the rest has no known cause. This sample has over 300,000 clones in its table, and around 88% of those were observed once. The top ten clones comprise 1.5% to 2% of the sample. The specimen was peripheral blood. The receptors were sampled from a woman aged 50 to 65 with acute or convalescent COVID-19.

The chain recombines TRBV28 with TRBJ2-7; 7 bases line up with TRBD1. Germline V CDR1 and CDR2: MDHEN, SYDVKM. The length of the CDR3 is 13 residues. With V trimmed by 6 bases and J by 5 bases, 7 bases remained unmatched. CDR3 DNA: TGTGCCAGCAGCCCACAGGGGCGCCACGAGCAGTACTTC. The encoded protein is CASSPQGRHEQYF.

V usage is TRBV7-9 and J usage is TRBJ2-7; the match to TRBD2 covers 9 bases. Germline V gene sequence: CDR1 SEHNR, CDR2 FQNEAQ (reference sequence). The CDR3 length is 16 residues. Germline trimming cut 0 bases from V and 3 bases from J; bases unmatched to any gene: 6. The CDR3 loop reads CASSLALGLAIYEQYF. The CDR3 DNA reads TGTGCCAGCAGCTTAGCTCTGGGACTAGCTATCTACGAGCAGTACTTC.

The chain joins TRBV7-9 to TRBJ1-4, with a weak D call TRBD1 (5 bases). V dropped 0 bases and J dropped 7 bases, with 9 bases sitting between them. The CDR3 consists of 14 residues. Germline CDR1 reads SEHNR; CDR2 reads FQNEAQ (reference sequence). The CDR3: CASSLAGRGEKLFF. In nucleotides, the CDR3 is TGTGCCAGCAGCTTAGCGGGGAGGGGTGAAAAACTGTTTTTT.

This chain links TRBV7-3 with TRBJ2-3; 8 nucleotides agree with TRBD2. The germline gives CDR1 SGHTA, CDR2 FQGTGA. The junction had 4 bases not matched to a gene; V was cut back by 4 bases and J by 1 base. The CDR3 spans 15 residues. CDR3 nucleotides: TGTGCCAGCAGCTCCCCCGGGAGGGGCACAGATACGCAGTATTTT. This codes for CASSSPGRGTDTQYF.

V is TRBV27 and J is TRBJ1-1; 7 bases fit TRBD1. Trimming removed 2 bases from V and 5 bases from J; junction bases left unmatched: 8. This CDR3 has 15 amino acids. The germline CDR1 and CDR2 sequences are MNHEY and SMNVEV (reference sequence). The CDR3: CASSLMGQSQTEAFF. Here the CDR3 DNA reads TGTGCCAGCAGTTTAATGGGACAGAGTCAAACTGAAGCTTTCTTT.

The V and J genes are TRBV4-1 and TRBJ2-3; 14 bases fit TRBD2. The CDR3 covers 20 residues. Trimming took 2 bases from V and 4 from J; bases not matched to a gene: 14. CDR1 MGHRA and CDR2 YSYEKL come from the germline V gene. The CDR3 bases are TGCGCCAGCAGCCAACCTTATGGGACTAGCGGGAGACTGAGCGCAGATACGCAGTATTTT. This sequence encodes CASSQPYGTSGRLSADTQYF.

The V call is TRBV2, the J call TRBJ2-7, with D perhaps TRBD2 (5 bases). Between the trimmed V and J ends, which lost 6 bases and 4 bases, there was a span of 10 bases. The CDR3 sequence is 12 residues long. Germline CDR1 reads SNHLY; CDR2 reads FYNNEI. CDR3 sequence reads: CASRQEAYEQYF. The DNA of the CDR3 is TGTGCCAGCAGGCAGGAGGCATACGAGCAGTACTTC.

The table lists this clone with a count of one. The gene calls are TRBV2 and TRBJ1-2; perhaps TRBD1 as D (6 bases). This CDR3 is 13 amino acids long. V was trimmed by 5 bases and J by 1 base, leaving 8 bases between them. Germline V lookup: CDR1 SNHLY, CDR2 FYNNEI. The CDR3, as DNA: TGTGCCAGCAGTAACAGGGTTAACTATGGCTACACCTTC. This gives the protein CASSNRVNYGYTF.

Here the CDR3 reads CASSLGGLAGRNEQFF. The CDR3 region has the DNA TGTGCCAGCAGCTTAGGGGGACTAGCGGGTAGGAATGAGCAGTTCTTC. The rearrangement links TRBV7-9 to TRBJ2-1; 12 nucleotides agree with TRBD2. The CDR3 has 16 residues. The V gene end was trimmed by 1 base and the J gene end by 7 bases; junction bases not matched to a gene: 5. Germline V gives CDR1 SEHNR, CDR2 FQNEAQ (reference sequence).

The rearrangement joins TRBV5-1 to TRBJ1-1; TRBD1 matches 9 bases. This CDR3 is 13 amino acids long. Germline V gene lookup returns CDR1 SGHRS and CDR2 YFSETQ. Germline trimming cut 4 bases from V and 3 bases from J; bases unmatched to any gene: 1. The DNA for the CDR3 is TGCGCCAGCAGCCGACAGGGGGACACTGAAGCTTTCTTT. Its protein is CASSRQGDTEAFF. Full variable domain (remainder filled in from reference TRBV5-1 and TRBJ1-1): KAGVTQTPRYLIKTRGQQVTLSCSPISGHRSVSWYQQTPGQGLQFLFEYFSETQRNKGNFPGRFSGRQFSNSRSEMNVSTLELGDSALYLCASSRQGDTEAFFGQGTRLTVV.

As regards this clone: Other DNA sequences of this sample code for an identical CDR3. This chain joins TRBV2 and TRBJ1-1; D call uncertain. V was shortened by 2 bases and J by 3 bases, with 7 bases between the two germline ends. The V gene's germline CDR1 is SNHLY and CDR2 FYNNEI. The CDR3 covers 13 residues. The DNA of the CDR3 is TGTGCCAGCAGTGAAACCGGTGACACTGAAGCTTTCTTT. Protein: CASSETGDTEAFF.

The chain recombines TRBV5-8 with TRBJ2-7; a possible D gene is TRBD2 (5 bases). The CDR3 is 17 amino acids. Trimming took off 6 bases at V and 2 bases at J, with 24 bases between the two ends. Germline-derived CDR1 and CDR2 are SGHTS and YDEGEE. The CDR3 DNA is TGTGCCAGCATCCCCTATTATAAGAGCCGGGAAACCTACGAGCAGTACTTC. The encoded protein is CASIPYYKSRETYEQYF.

The rearrangement uses TRBV10-3 and TRBJ2-1; D possibly corresponds to TRBD1 (7 bases). Germline assignment: CDR1 ENHRY and CDR2 SYGVKD. Trimming removed 6 bases at V and 4 bases at J, with 13 bases between. There are 14 residues in the CDR3. Here the CDR3 reads CAISRGAGYNEQFF. CDR3 bases: TGTGCCATCAGCAGGGGGGCAGGGTACAATGAGCAGTTCTTC.

The CDR3, as DNA: TGCGCCAGCAGCTTGGAGGGACAGGGAAACATTCAGTACTTC. It codes for CASSLEGQGNIQYF. This chain connects TRBV5-1 to TRBJ2-4; 9 nucleotides align to TRBD1. Germline trimming cut 0 bases from V and 6 bases from J; bases unmatched to any gene: 1. Germline CDR1 SGHRS, CDR2 YFSETQ. The CDR3 extends over 14 amino acids.

The V and J genes are TRBV7-2 and TRBJ1-5; 7 bases fit TRBD1. The germline V gene has CDR1 SGHTA and CDR2 FQGNSA. The CDR3 contains 15 residues. V lost 0 bases to trimming and J lost 7 bases; unmatched junction nucleotides: 6. Written as DNA, the CDR3 is TGTGCCAGCAGCTTAGCATCAACAGGGGACCAGCCCCAGCATTTT. Translation: CASSLASTGDQPQHF.

The chain joins TRBV6-6 to TRBJ1-5; 7 bases fit TRBD1. Germline values: CDR1 MNHNY, CDR2 SVGAGI (reference sequence). This CDR3 contains 15 residues. Losses at the gene ends were 6 bases for V and 2 bases for J; bases not matched to a gene: 7. Here the CDR3 reads CASSLDRAGNQPQHF. CDR3 DNA: TGTGCCAGCAGCCTCGACAGGGCCGGCAATCAGCCCCAGCATTTT.

The chain joins TRBV19 to TRBJ1-5; 8 bases fit TRBD1. Trimming at V came to 7 bases and at J to 6 bases, leaving 17 bases not matched to a gene. CDR3 length: 17 amino acids. Germline V gene data show CDR1 as LNHDA and CDR2 as SQIVND (reference sequence). CDR3 residues: CASTKSGSQGASQPQHF. For the CDR3, the DNA is TGTGCCAGTACGAAGTCGGGGTCGCAGGGGGCAAGTCAGCCCCAGCATTTT.

In this sample, this clone turned up once. This chain joins TRBV15 and TRBJ1-2; D not resolved. Trimming took 0 bases from V and 4 from J, leaving 9 bases between them. CDR1 and CDR2 from the germline V gene are LNHNV and YYDKDF (reference sequence). This CDR3 has 14 residues. CDR3 loop: CATSRDLTVYGYTF. The CDR3 region has the DNA TGTGCCACCAGCAGAGATCTCACGGTCTATGGCTACACCTTC.

A word on this clone: Germline and junction disagree at one end, which may indicate a read error. The chain is built from TRBV14 and TRBJ1-2, with D hard to call. Looked up from germline, CDR1 is SGHDN and CDR2 is FVKESK. The CDR3 loop spans 11 amino acids. DNA of the CDR3: TGTGCCAGCAGCCAAGACTACGGCTACACCTTC. This encodes CASSQDYGYTF.

The J gene is TRBJ2-1, the V gene TRBV5-6, with 10 bases lining up with TRBD2. The germline V gene has CDR1 SGHDT and CDR2 YYEEEE. This CDR3 has 17 residues. Trimming took 0 bases from V and 2 from J; bases not matched to a gene: 5. CDR3 DNA: TGTGCCAGCAGCTTGGGAGAGCGGGAGGGCCCCTACAATGAGCAGTTCTTC. Translation gives CASSLGEREGPYNEQFF.

The gene calls are TRBV5-8 and TRBJ1-5; maybe TRBD1 (6 bases). CDR1 and CDR2 (germline): SGHTS, YDEGEE. Trimming left V 2 bases short and J 4 bases short, with 16 bases between. This CDR3 region has 16 residues. The CDR3 sequence is CASSFGDTTGNQPQHF. CDR3 nucleotides: TGTGCCAGCAGCTTCGGGGACACCACGGGGAATCAGCCCCAGCATTTT.

This clone has just a few counts. The chain couples TRBV7-3 to TRBJ2-1; D remains unclear. Germline V gives CDR1 SGHTA, CDR2 FQGTGA. Trimming removed 6 bases at V and 3 bases at J, with 15 bases between. This CDR3 contains 15 residues. CDR3 nucleotide sequence: TGTGCCAGCAGTTCGGTGGAAGCGAACTACAATGAGCAGTTCTTC. This sequence encodes CASSSVEANYNEQFF.

V and J are TRBV7-9 and TRBJ2-3, with 14 bases lining up with TRBD2. Germline assignment: CDR1 SEHNR and CDR2 FQNEAQ (reference sequence). The J segment lost 6 bases and the V segment lost 11 bases, leaving 10 bases of the junction unmatched. This CDR3 spans 15 amino acids. The CDR3 region has the DNA TGTGCCTTTTCGAGGACTAGCGGGAGGAGGGATACGCAGTATTTT. It encodes CAFSRTSGRRDTQYF. The full variable domain, its missing parts supplied by reference TRBV7-9 and TRBJ2-3, is DTGVSQNPRHKITKRGQNVTFRCDPISEHNRLYWYRQTLGQGPEFLTYFQNEAQLEKSRLLSDRFSAERPKGSFSTLEIQRTEQGDSAMYLCAFSRTSGRRDTQYFGPGTRLTVL.

The V call is TRBV19, the J call TRBJ2-1; possibly TRBD2 for D (5 bases). The germline V gene has CDR1 LNHDA and CDR2 SQIVND (reference sequence). The germline V and J ends were trimmed by 2 bases and 13 bases, with 9 bases remaining between them. CDR3 length equals 11 residues. CDR3 nucleotide sequence: TGTGCCAGTAGTATAACTAGTTTCCAGTTCTTC. Translation: CASSITSFQFF.

The chain combines TRBV28 with TRBJ1-4, with a weak D call TRBD1 (5 bases). Trimming shortened V by 8 bases and J by 11 bases, and 21 bases separated the two germline ends. The germline V gene has CDR1 MDHEN and CDR2 SYDVKM. The CDR3 totals 14 residues. CDR3 residues: CASSTPGGVWKLFF. The CDR3 DNA reads TGTGCCAGCTCCACACCGGGGGGTGTGTGGAAACTGTTTTTT.

The rearrangement uses TRBV4-2 and TRBJ2-3; 11 positions agree with TRBD2. The CDR3 sequence is 18 residues long. Trimming took 1 base from V and 6 from J; bases not matched to a gene: 12. Germline V gives CDR1 LGHNA, CDR2 YNFKEQ. The CDR3 nucleotides read TGTGCCAGCAGCCAAGCTTTAGCGGGAGGGTCGGTTTTGGATACGCAGTATTTT. Its protein product is CASSQALAGGSVLDTQYF.

The chain combines TRBV18 with TRBJ2-3; 13 nucleotides line up with TRBD2. Germline V gene data show CDR1 as KGHSH and CDR2 as LQKENI. The CDR3 length is 18 residues. V dropped 4 bases and J dropped 2; count of bases not matched to a gene: 9. The CDR3 DNA sequence: TGTGCCAGCTCACACCCGGGACTAGCGGGAACAATCACAGATACGCAGTATTTT. Its translation: CASSHPGLAGTITDTQYF.

Points on this clone: At one boundary the junction diverges from the germline segment, which might be a read error. The chain carries TRBV7-9 and TRBJ1-3; 10 nucleotides line up with TRBD1. The CDR3 is 14 amino acids. Germline CDR1 reads SEHNR; CDR2 reads FQNEAQ (reference sequence). The CDR3 loop is CAGRQGAAGNTIYF. The DNA of the CDR3 is TGTGCCGGCAGACAGGGGGCTGCCGGAAACACCATATATTTT.